The following is a TCR beta chain sequence with its context. Its antigen is not known. In the same sample, other DNA sequences code for this CDR3. The V gene lost 0 bases and the J gene lost 4 bases, with 6 bases spanning the gap. The CDR3 totals 14 residues. From germline, CDR1 is MNHEY and CDR2 SVGAGI. This sample is part of a study of shared clonotypes between healthy human individuals. Sorted-subset replicate PCRs used roughly 210 ng of genomic DNA. This amount corresponded to approximately 30,000 T cell genomes. Produced via immunoSEQ multiplex PCR; TCRdb's table is partial and in-frame only. The sample has 2,500,000 or so clones, over 85% seen once; the top ten hold more than 0.35%. The study, taken as a whole, reports: Relative to memory subsets, naive subsets generally showed larger estimated richness. Rarefaction indicated that sorted-subset sequencing remained incomplete although depth was large.

Investigators divided CD4+ cells into CD45RA+ naive and CD45RA-negative memory subsets. The receptor comes from a man in his late teens or twenties in good health. Some clones in this sample may be carry-over from other donors' samples. The material sequenced was naive CD4+ T cells from PBMCs. The subset is: CD45RA+ positively selected. This sequence joins TRBV6-5 and TRBJ2-2; maybe TRBD2 (5 bases). CDR3 region: CASSYSAGTGELFF. In DNA form, the CDR3 reads TGTGCCAGCAGTTACTCCGCGGGCACCGGGGAGCTGTTTTTT.